Presented here are 14 T cell receptor beta chains from one specimen sequenced in a study of Ad26.COV2.S vaccination and SARS-CoV-2 variants. Sequencing used immunoSEQ multiplex PCR; TCRdb keeps in-frame clones, though not all of them. Among 430,000 or so clones listed, roughly 89% were seen once. Treatment given: over 15 received Ad26.COV2.S at low or high dose, single or two shots; about 5 received placebo; per-sample allocation not given. Samples came from day 63 after the first vaccine or placebo injection. The specimen was peripheral blood, collected in a trial of Ad26.COV2.S vaccine versus placebo. These receptor sequences come from a person between 18 and 65 years old who received the Ad26.COV2.S COVID-19 vaccine or a placebo.

DNA of the CDR3: TGTGCCAGCAGGGCGGCTAGCGGGAATCCCAATGAGCAGTTCTTC. Its translation is CASRAASGNPNEQFF. This chain links TRBV2 with TRBJ2-1, with 9 bases aligning to TRBD2. From germline, CDR1 is SNHLY and CDR2 FYNNEI. J gave up 6 bases and V 6 bases, and 9 bases lay outside the gene matches. The CDR3 has 15 amino acids.

The gene calls are TRBV3-1 (or the pseudogene TRBV3-2) and TRBJ1-1; no clear D gene. The CDR3 sequence is 14 residues long. Germline CDR1 is LGHDT and CDR2 is YNNKEL (reference sequence). The V end lost 3 bases, the J end lost 5 bases, and 13 bases lay between the germline ends. The CDR3 reads CASSHFRQETEAFF. As DNA, the CDR3 is TGTGCCAGCAGCCATTTCAGGCAAGAGACTGAAGCTTTCTTT.

The rearrangement links TRBV5-1 to TRBJ2-2; 7 nucleotides match TRBD2. V gave up 0 bases and J gave up 0 bases; unmatched junction bases: 8. The CDR3 length is 18 residues. CDR1 and CDR2 from the germline V gene are SGHRS and YFSETQ. The CDR3 DNA sequence: TGCGCCAGCAGCTTGGCTGCGGGGGTCCCTACGAACACCGGGGAGCTGTTTTTT. Translated: CASSLAAGVPTNTGELFF.

This rearrangement joins TRBV10-3 to TRBJ1-1; the match to TRBD1 covers 10 bases. This CDR3 spans 15 amino acids. V lost 1 base to trimming and J lost 7 bases; unmatched junction nucleotides: 6. CDR1 is ENHRY, CDR2 SYGVKD, per germline. The CDR3 nucleotides are TGTGCCATCAGTGAGTATCCGGGACAGGGGAGTGAAGCTTTCTTT. It translates to CAISEYPGQGSEAFF.

This rearrangement joins TRBV27 to TRBJ1-1; D remains ambiguous. This CDR3 has 13 amino acids. The germline gives CDR1 MNHEY, CDR2 SMNVEV (reference sequence). The V and J ends lost 1 base and 4 bases respectively, with 7 bases between them. Written as DNA, the CDR3 is TGTGCCAGCAGTTTATTGTTGAGCACTGAAGCTTTCTTT. It yields the protein CASSLLLSTEAFF.

The chain recombines TRBV7-3 with TRBJ2-2; TRBD2 might be the D (6 bases). Trimming took 2 bases from V and 4 from J, leaving 14 bases between them. Per germline, CDR1 SGHTA and CDR2 FQGTGA. The CDR3 is 16 amino acids. CDR3 DNA: TGTGCCAGCAGCTTATTGGGAGGTCGGAGCACCGGGGAGCTGTTTTTT. Translated, it gives CASSLLGGRSTGELFF.

This rearrangement joins TRBV2 to TRBJ2-7; D is ambiguous. CDR3 size: 16 residues. Trimming removed 4 bases at V and 0 bases at J, with 16 bases between. The germline V gene encodes CDR1 SNHLY and CDR2 FYNNEI. CDR3 region: CASSVRSLVSSYEQYV. The DNA for the CDR3 is TGTGCCAGCAGTGTGCGGAGCCTGGTGAGCTCCTACGAGCAGTACGTC.

The rearrangement joins TRBV5-1 to TRBJ2-5, with 9 nucleotides matching TRBD1. With 4 bases clipped from V and 5 bases from J, the junction kept 9 bases outside the gene matches. Germline V gives CDR1 SGHRS, CDR2 YFSETQ. CDR3 length: 15 amino acids. The CDR3 sequence: CASSPQGARAETQYF. Here the CDR3 DNA reads TGCGCCAGCAGCCCACAGGGGGCGAGGGCGGAGACCCAGTACTTC.

This clone has just a few counts. The rearrangement joins TRBV2 to TRBJ2-2; 15 bases map to TRBD2. Germline values: CDR1 SNHLY, CDR2 FYNNEI. The CDR3 length is 17 residues. With V trimmed by 5 bases and J by 9 bases, 10 bases remained unmatched. CDR3 nucleotides: TGTGCCAGCAGTACCGGACTAGCGGGAGGGCCGAGGCGGGAGCTGTTTTTT. Protein product: CASSTGLAGGPRRELFF.

Points on this clone: Other DNA sequences from this sample encode an identical CDR3 as well. This chain links TRBV20-1 with TRBJ1-1, with a possible D match to TRBD1 (5 bases). CDR1 and CDR2 from the germline V gene are DFQATT and SNEGSKA (reference sequence). The CDR3 is 13 amino acids. Trimming shortened V by 3 bases and J by 1 base, and 9 bases separated the two germline ends. The CDR3 region has the DNA TGCAGTGCTAGTCGGGGGGGGAACACTGAAGCTTTCTTT. Protein: CSASRGGNTEAFF.

The gene calls are TRBV6-5 and TRBJ2-3; D tentatively fits TRBD1 or TRBD2 (6 bases each). The V gene lost 10 bases and the J gene lost 5 bases, with 22 bases spanning the gap. The CDR3 totals 15 residues. The germline V gene has CDR1 MNHEY and CDR2 SVGAGI. In DNA, the CDR3 is TGTGCCACCCAGCGGGCACGACCGGGACAAGATACGCAGTATTTT. Protein product: CATQRARPGQDTQYF.

The rearrangement links TRBV10-3 to TRBJ2-1; the match to TRBD2 covers 10 bases. The length of the CDR3 is 16 residues. Germline V gives CDR1 ENHRY, CDR2 SYGVKD. Trimming cost V 0 bases and J 10 bases; bases outside gene matches: 9. This chain's CDR3 is CAISESSLAGDSEQFF. The CDR3 region has the DNA TGTGCCATCAGTGAGTCTAGCCTAGCGGGAGACAGCGAGCAGTTCTTC.

This chain connects TRBV7-3 to TRBJ2-5, with no clear D. CDR1 and CDR2 (germline): SGHTA, FQGTGA. Trimming cost V 1 base and J 1 base, with 4 bases left between them. This CDR3 spans 13 amino acids. The CDR3 bases are TGTGCCAGCAGCTTAATTGCCCAAGAGACCCAGTACTTC. Its translation: CASSLIAQETQYF.

The chain uses TRBV9 and TRBJ2-2; maybe TRBD2 (6 bases). The CDR3 extends over 17 amino acids. The V and J ends lost 4 bases and 3 bases respectively, with 19 bases between them. Germline V CDR1 and CDR2: SGDLS, YYNGEE. This CDR3 is CASSPQEGLPYTGELFF. CDR3 bases: TGTGCCAGCAGCCCTCAGGAGGGACTGCCCTACACCGGGGAGCTGTTTTTT.